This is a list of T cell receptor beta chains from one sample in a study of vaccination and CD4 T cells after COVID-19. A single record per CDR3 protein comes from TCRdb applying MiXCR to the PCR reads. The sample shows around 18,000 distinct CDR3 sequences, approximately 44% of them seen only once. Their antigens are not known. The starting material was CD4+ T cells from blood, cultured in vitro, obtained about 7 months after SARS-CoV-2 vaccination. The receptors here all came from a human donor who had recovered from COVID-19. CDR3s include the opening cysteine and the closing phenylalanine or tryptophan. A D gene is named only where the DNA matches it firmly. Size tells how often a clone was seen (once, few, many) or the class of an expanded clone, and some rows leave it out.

TGTGCCATCAGTGTCGACAGGTCATTTGAGCAGTTCTTC	CAISVDRSFEQFF	-	TRBV10-3	TRBJ2-1	-
TGTGCCAGCAGAGCGGGACAGGCAATTAATTCACCCCTCCACTTT	CASRAGQAINSPLHF	-	TRBV6-1	TRBJ1-6	TRBD1
TGTGCCAGCAGTTTCGTCGGGGGGGCGGAGGGCTACACCTTC	CASSFVGGAEGYTF	few	TRBV6-5	TRBJ1-2	-
TGCAGTGCTAGGACTTCGGGCTATGGCTACACCTTC	CSARTSGYGYTF	few	TRBV20-1	TRBJ1-2	-
TGTGCCAGTATAATGGTCCCCTACAATGAGCAGTTCTTC	CASIMVPYNEQFF	-	TRBV2	TRBJ2-1	-
TGTGCCAGCAGCCCTCGCTTAGCGGGGGGGCAAGAGACCCAGTACTTC	CASSPRLAGGQETQYF	few	TRBV7-8	TRBJ2-5	TRBD2
TGTGCCACCAGCAGCGGGGTGATCTTTCGGGAGGGTGAAGCTTTCTTT	CATSSGVIFREGEAFF	few	TRBV15	TRBJ1-1	-
TGTGCCAGCAGTCGGACAGGCGCGCTAGGGGTGCAGTACTTC	CASSRTGALGVQYF	few	TRBV6-1	TRBJ2-7	TRBD1
TGTGCCAGCAGCTTAGAGGCTAGCGGACAAGAGACCCAGTACTTC	CASSLEASGQETQYF	medium-sized	TRBV7-2	TRBJ2-5	TRBD2
TGTGCCAGTAGTATTCAGGCCCCTCAGAGTCAGCCCCAGCATTTT	CASSIQAPQSQPQHF	-	TRBV19	TRBJ1-5	-
TGTGCCAGCAGCCTAGCGCCGGGGCAGACTGATAGAGATACGCAGTATTTT	CASSLAPGQTDRDTQYF	once	TRBV27	TRBJ2-3	-
TGTGCCAGCAGAGAACAAGCGGGGGTGATCGGGGAGCTGTTTTTT	CASREQAGVIGELFF	-	TRBV7-9	TRBJ2-2	TRBD2
TGTGCCAGCAGTCGGGGGGACCAAGAGACCCAGTACTTC	CASSRGDQETQYF	-	TRBV28	TRBJ2-5	TRBD2
TGTGCCAGCAGTGTTAGCGGGGCCCAAGAGACCCAGTACTTC	CASSVSGAQETQYF	-	TRBV2	TRBJ2-5	TRBD2
TGTGCCAGCAGCCAAGGGCGGGAGTTTGGAGAGACCCAGTACTTC	CASSQGREFGETQYF	few	TRBV11-3	TRBJ2-5	TRBD2
TGTGCCAGCAAGGGTAGAGGGGGGGCAGCTTTCTTT	CASKGRGGAAFF	few	TRBV6-1	TRBJ1-1	-
TGTGCCAGCAGTTACTCTATCGCGGGGGGGCAAGAGACCCAGTACTTC	CASSYSIAGGQETQYF	-	TRBV6-5	TRBJ2-5	TRBD2
TGCAGCGTTGGCAGGGGGCGGGCTAACTATGGCTACACCTTC	CSVGRGRANYGYTF	-	TRBV29-1	TRBJ1-2	TRBD1
TGTGCCAGCTCACCTAATTACGGAACACAAGAACGCCAAGGCGGCTACACCTTC	CASSPNYGTQERQGGYTF	-	TRBV18	TRBJ1-2	-
TGTGCCAGCAGTGCAGACCGGGACAGGGGCAATCAGCCCCAGCATTTT	CASSADRDRGNQPQHF	few	TRBV6-1	TRBJ1-5	TRBD1
TGCAGTGCTGTAGAGGCAGCTCGTCCTAACTATGGCTACACCTTC	CSAVEAARPNYGYTF	-	TRBV20-1	TRBJ1-2	-
TGTGCCAGCAGCTCGGGCGGCACAGGGGGGTCACCTCTCCACTTT	CASSSGGTGGSPLHF	once	TRBV5-4	TRBJ1-6	TRBD1
TGTGCCAGCAGGGAGCGTAGCGGGAGGGGTGAGCAGTTCTTC	CASRERSGRGEQFF	few	TRBV7-2	TRBJ2-1	TRBD2
TGTGCCAGCAGTACATTACTAGCGGGTCTTGGTTACAATGAGCAGTTCTTC	CASSTLLAGLGYNEQFF	-	TRBV27	TRBJ2-1	TRBD2
TGTGCCAGCAGCCCAACAATGGGCTACGAGCAGTACTTC	CASSPTMGYEQYF	few	TRBV7-9	TRBJ2-7	-
TGTGCCAGCAGCATTAGCGGGAGAGGCACCGGGGAGCTGTTTTTT	CASSISGRGTGELFF	few	TRBV7-2	TRBJ2-2	TRBD2
TGTGCCAGCAGCTTATCGTTTACCGGGGAGCTGTTTTTT	CASSLSFTGELFF	-	TRBV7-9	TRBJ2-2	-
TGCAGTGCTAGAGGCCATCAGCGGGGGGACTACCAAGAGACCCAGTACTTC	CSARGHQRGDYQETQYF	-	TRBV20-1	TRBJ2-5	TRBD2
TGCAGTGCTAGAGACCCCCAGGGGCCCGGGGAGCTGTTTTTT	CSARDPQGPGELFF	few	TRBV20-1	TRBJ2-2	-
TGCAGTGCTAGCGGGGTAGCCGCCATATATTTT	CSASGVAAIYF	medium-sized	TRBV20-1	TRBJ1-3	-
TGCAGTGCTCCCAGCCGAACCGGGACAGGGACCCAGCCCCAGCATTTT	CSAPSRTGTGTQPQHF	few	TRBV20-1	TRBJ1-5	TRBD1
TGTGCCACCAGCAGGATCACAGGGTGGGTCTACGAGCAGTACTTC	CATSRITGWVYEQYF	few	TRBV15	TRBJ2-7	-
-	CASSLSVPGGYGYTF	few	TRBV7-2	TRBJ1-2	-
TGTGCCAGCACCGTACAGGGGTTCCAAGAGACCCAGTACTTC	CASTVQGFQETQYF	-	TRBV2	TRBJ2-5	TRBD1
TGTGCCAGCAGCTTAGCCCGTCTAGCGGGAGTGGCTGAGCAGTTCTTC	CASSLARLAGVAEQFF	-	TRBV7-2	TRBJ2-1	TRBD2
TGTGCCACCAGTGATCCTGAGACGACCCCGAAGACGAACACTGAAGCTTTCTTT	CATSDPETTPKTNTEAFF	-	TRBV24-1	TRBJ1-1	-
TGCAGTGCTAGCAATAGCAATCAGCCCCAGCATTTT	CSASNSNQPQHF	few	TRBV20-1	TRBJ1-5	-
TGCAGTGCTAGGCGGGCTGTAAGCACAGGGGAGCAGTACTTC	CSARRAVSTGEQYF	-	TRBV20-1	TRBJ2-7	-
TGCAGTGCTAGAGATCCGTTGAGCACAGATACGCAGTATTTT	CSARDPLSTDTQYF	few	TRBV20-1	TRBJ2-3	-
TGCAGTGCTAGTTCCGACGAAGATCTACCCCTCCACTTT	CSASSDEDLPLHF	few	TRBV20-1	TRBJ1-6	-
TGTGCCAGCAGTCGCCGGGGACTAGCGGGCCTGAGCTCCTACGAGCAGTACTTC	CASSRRGLAGLSSYEQYF	-	TRBV12-3/TRBV12-4	TRBJ2-7	TRBD2
TGTGCCAGCAGTTATTCCACTCCCGGGACAGGGAATCAGCCCCAGCATTTT	CASSYSTPGTGNQPQHF	-	TRBV6-5	TRBJ1-5	TRBD1